This TCR beta chain is from a study of cytomegalovirus exposure and HLA in healthy donors. The V gene end was trimmed by 2 bases and the J gene end by 5 bases; junction bases not matched to a gene: 12. Germline-derived CDR1 and CDR2 are WNHNN and SYGVQD (reference sequence). The CDR3 totals 17 residues. In this sample, this clone turned up a few times. Primers included in the PCR were 60 Vbeta and 13 Jbeta primers. The assay was immunoSEQ multiplex PCR, and TCRdb's table has in-frame clones only and misses some. The sample has 80,000 or so clones, more than 50% seen once. The sample consisted of PBMCs. V usage is TRBV10-1 and J usage is TRBJ2-5; 9 bases fit TRBD2. The receptor comes from a male donor in good health and CMV-seropositive. CDR3: CASSEPSGRPRGETQYF. In DNA form, the CDR3 reads TGCGCCAGCAGTGAGCCCAGCGGGAGGCCTCGGGGTGAGACCCAGTACTTC.